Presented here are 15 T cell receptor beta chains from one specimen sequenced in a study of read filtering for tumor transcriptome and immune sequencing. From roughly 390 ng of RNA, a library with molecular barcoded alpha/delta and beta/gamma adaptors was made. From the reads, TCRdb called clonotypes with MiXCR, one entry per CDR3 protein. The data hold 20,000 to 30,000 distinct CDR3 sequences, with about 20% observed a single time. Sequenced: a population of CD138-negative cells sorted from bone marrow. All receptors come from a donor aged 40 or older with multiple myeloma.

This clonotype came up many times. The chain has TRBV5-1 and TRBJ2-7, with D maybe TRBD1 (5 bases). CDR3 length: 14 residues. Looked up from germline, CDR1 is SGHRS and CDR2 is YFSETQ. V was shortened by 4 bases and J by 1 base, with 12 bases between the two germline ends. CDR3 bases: TGCGCCAGCAGCCCCCAGGCAGGGTCCTACGAGCAGTACTTC. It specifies CASSPQAGSYEQYF.

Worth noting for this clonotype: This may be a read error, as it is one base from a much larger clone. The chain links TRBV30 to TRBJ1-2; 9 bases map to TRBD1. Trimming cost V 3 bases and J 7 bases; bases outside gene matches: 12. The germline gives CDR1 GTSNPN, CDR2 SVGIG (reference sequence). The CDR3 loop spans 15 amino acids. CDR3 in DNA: TGTGCCTGGAGGTCGTCGACAGGGGGTCCTTCTGGCTACACCTTC. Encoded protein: CAWRSSTGGPSGYTF.

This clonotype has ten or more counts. This chain's CDR3 is CSARDIWRELPTSKNIQYF. CDR3 nucleotides: TGCAGTGCTAGAGATATCTGGCGGGAGCTCCCCACTTCCAAAAACATTCAGTACTTC. The chain links TRBV20-1 to TRBJ2-4; 7 bases line up with TRBD2. This CDR3 contains 19 residues. Germline CDR1 and CDR2: DFQATT and SNEGSKA (reference sequence). V dropped 0 bases and J dropped 2; count of bases not matched to a gene: 16.

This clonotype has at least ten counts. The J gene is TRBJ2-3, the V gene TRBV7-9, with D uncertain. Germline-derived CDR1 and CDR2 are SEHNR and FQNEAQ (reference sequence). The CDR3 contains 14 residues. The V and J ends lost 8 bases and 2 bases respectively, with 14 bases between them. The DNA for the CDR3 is TGTGCCAGCCGGATAACGGGCGACACAGATACGCAGTATTTT. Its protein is CASRITGDTDTQYF.

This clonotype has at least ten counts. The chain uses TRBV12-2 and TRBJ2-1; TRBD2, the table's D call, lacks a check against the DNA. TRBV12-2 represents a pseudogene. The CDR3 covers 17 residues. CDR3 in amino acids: CASRCSQAGRSYNEQFF. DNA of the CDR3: TGTGCAAGTCGCTGTTCTCAAGCGGGACGATCCTACAATGAGCAGTTCTTC.

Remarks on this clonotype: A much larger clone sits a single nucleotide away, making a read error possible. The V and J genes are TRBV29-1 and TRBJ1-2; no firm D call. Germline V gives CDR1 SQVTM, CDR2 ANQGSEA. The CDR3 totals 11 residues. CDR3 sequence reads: CVGEHLYGYNF. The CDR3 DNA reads TGCGTCGGGGAACATCTCTATGGCTACAACTTC.

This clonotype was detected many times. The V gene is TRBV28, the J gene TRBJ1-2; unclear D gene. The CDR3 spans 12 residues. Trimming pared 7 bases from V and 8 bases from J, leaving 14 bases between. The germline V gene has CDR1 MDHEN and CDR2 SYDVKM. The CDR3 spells CASTIGGLGYTF. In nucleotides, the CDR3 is TGTGCCAGCACCATTGGCGGTCTAGGCTACACCTTC.

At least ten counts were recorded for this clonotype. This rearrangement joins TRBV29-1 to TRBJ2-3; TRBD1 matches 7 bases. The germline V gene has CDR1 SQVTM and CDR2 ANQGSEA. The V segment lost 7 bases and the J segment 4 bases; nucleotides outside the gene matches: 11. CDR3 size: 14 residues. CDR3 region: CSGTPGTVPDTQYF. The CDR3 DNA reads TGCAGCGGAACCCCCGGGACAGTACCAGATACGCAGTATTTT.

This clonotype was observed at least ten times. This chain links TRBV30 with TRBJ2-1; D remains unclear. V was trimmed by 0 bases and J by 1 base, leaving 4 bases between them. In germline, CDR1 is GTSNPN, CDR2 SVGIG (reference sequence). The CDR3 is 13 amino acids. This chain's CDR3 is CAWSVDSYNEQFF. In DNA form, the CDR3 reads TGTGCCTGGAGTGTAGATTCCTACAATGAGCAGTTCTTC.

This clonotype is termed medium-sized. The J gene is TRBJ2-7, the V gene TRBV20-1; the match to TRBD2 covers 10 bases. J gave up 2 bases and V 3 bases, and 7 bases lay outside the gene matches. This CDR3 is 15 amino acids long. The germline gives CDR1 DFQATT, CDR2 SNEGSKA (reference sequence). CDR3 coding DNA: TGCAGTGCTAGGCCCACTAGCGGGATAACCTACGAGCAGTACTTC. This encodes CSARPTSGITYEQYF.

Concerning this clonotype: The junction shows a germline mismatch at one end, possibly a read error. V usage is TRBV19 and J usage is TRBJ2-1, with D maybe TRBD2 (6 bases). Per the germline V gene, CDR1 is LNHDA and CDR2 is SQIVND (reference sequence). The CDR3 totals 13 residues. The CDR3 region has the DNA TGTACCACCAGAGGGTCTAGCGACAACGAGCAGCTCTTC. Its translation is CTTRGSSDNEQLF.

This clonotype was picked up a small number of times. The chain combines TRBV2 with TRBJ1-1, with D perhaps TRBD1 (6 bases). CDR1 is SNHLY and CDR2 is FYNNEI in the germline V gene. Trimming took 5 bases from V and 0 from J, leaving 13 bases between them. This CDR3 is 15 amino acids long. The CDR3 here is CASSPKQGMNTEAFF. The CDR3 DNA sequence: TGTGCCAGCAGTCCCAAACAGGGTATGAACACTGAAGCTTTCTTT.

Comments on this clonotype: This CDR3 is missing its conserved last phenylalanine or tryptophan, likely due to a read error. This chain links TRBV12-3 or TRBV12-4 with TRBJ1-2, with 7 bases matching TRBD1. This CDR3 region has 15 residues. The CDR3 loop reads CAGSLAGLGGDGYTL. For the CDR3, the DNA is TGTGCCGGCAGTTTAGCTGGTTTAGGGGGCGACGGCTACACCCTC.

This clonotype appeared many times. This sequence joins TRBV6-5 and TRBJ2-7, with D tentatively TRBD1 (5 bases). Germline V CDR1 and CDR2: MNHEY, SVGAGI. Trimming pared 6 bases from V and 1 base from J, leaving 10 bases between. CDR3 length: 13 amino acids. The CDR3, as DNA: TGTGCCAGCAGAATGGGGCGGTCCTACGAGCAGTACTTC. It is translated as CASRMGRSYEQYF.

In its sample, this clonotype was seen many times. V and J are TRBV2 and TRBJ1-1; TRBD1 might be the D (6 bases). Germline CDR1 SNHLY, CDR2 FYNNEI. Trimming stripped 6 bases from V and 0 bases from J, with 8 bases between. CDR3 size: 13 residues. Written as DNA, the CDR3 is TGTGCCAGCAGAGGGGGGATGAACACTGAAGCTTTCTTT. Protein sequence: CASRGGMNTEAFF.